Listed below are T cell receptor beta chains from one sample, sequenced in a study of shared clonotypes between healthy human individuals. Repertoires were generated with immunoSEQ multiplex PCR, while TCRdb's copy carries only in-frame clones and drops some. The sample includes a few hundred thousand clones, 79% of them seen just once. The sequencing input was PBMCs. The receptors here all came from a woman in her forties in good health. Some clones in this sample may be carry-over from other donors' samples. Each CDR3 is given with its conserved first and last residue. The D gene is left open where the match is weak. Size is stated for part of the rows, as once, few or many counts, or as a class when the clone is expanded.

>.|.|TRBV4-3|TRBJ1-2
CASSQDPNRVTNYGYTF
TGCGCCAGCAGCCAAGACCCGAACAGGGTGACTAACTATGGCTACACCTTC
>.|TRBD2|TRBV2|TRBJ2-1
CASRTGTSVNEQFF
TGTGCCAGCAGGACCGGGACTAGCGTCAATGAGCAGTTCTTC
>many|TRBD2|TRBV2|TRBJ2-7
CASSEGAGEAYEQYF
TGTGCCAGCAGCGAAGGAGCGGGAGAGGCCTACGAGCAGTACTTC
>.|TRBD2|TRBV9|TRBJ2-3
CASSVGGLVLTQYF
TGTGCCAGCAGCGTAGGGGGACTAGTCTTGACGCAGTATTTT
>many|.|TRBV7-3|TRBJ1-1
CASSKDGGAGGNTEAFF
TGTGCCAGCAGCAAAGACGGGGGCGCGGGTGGGAACACTGAAGCTTTCTTT
>.|.|TRBV2|TRBJ1-1
CASSQEALAEAFF
TGTGCCAGCAGCCAGGAGGCTTTGGCTGAAGCTTTCTTT
>.|.|TRBV10-3|TRBJ1-5
CAISQTTFSSNQPQHF
TGTGCCATCAGTCAGACGACTTTCTCTAGCAATCAGCCCCAGCATTTT
>.|.|TRBV5-1|TRBJ2-3
CASSEPSADTQYF
TGCGCCAGCAGCGAACCTTCGGCAGATACGCAGTATTTT
>.|.|TRBV14|TRBJ1-2
CASSQKRGYGYTF
TGTGCCAGCAGCCAAAAAAGGGGATATGGCTACACCTTC
>.|.|TRBV15|TRBJ1-2
CATQARVGYTF
TGTGCCACCCAGGCTCGGGTTGGCTACACCTTC
>.|.|TRBV18|TRBJ2-2
CASSPYSGSGELFF
TGTGCCAGCTCACCATATTCAGGGTCCGGGGAGCTGTTTTTT
>.|.|TRBV14|TRBJ1-5
CASSLGRDQPQHF
TGTGCCAGCAGCCTAGGTAGGGACCAGCCCCAGCATTTT
>.|TRBD2|TRBV6-5|TRBJ2-2
CASSTLRGTGELFF
TGTGCCAGCAGCACCCTGCGGGGGACCGGGGAGCTGTTTTTT
>few|.|TRBV4-2|TRBJ2-6
CASSQDPPGVGSGANVLTF
TGTGCCAGCAGCCAAGATCCGCCGGGAGTCGGCTCTGGGGCCAACGTCCTGACTTTC
>.|TRBD1|TRBV10-3|TRBJ2-7
CAISGGQGRGYYEQYF
TGTGCCATCAGTGGGGGACAGGGTAGAGGTTACTACGAGCAGTACTTC
>.|TRBD1|TRBV18|TRBJ1-6
CASSPRQGDLTPLHF
TGTGCCAGCTCACCAAGACAGGGGGATTTGACACCCCTCCACTTT
>.|.|TRBV7-3|TRBJ2-1
CASSYASDNEQFF
TGTGCCAGCAGCTACGCTAGCGACAATGAGCAGTTCTTC
>once|TRBD2|TRBV19|TRBJ2-2
CASSIGGRAGGELFF
TGTGCCAGTAGTATTGGCGGGAGGGCCGGCGGGGAGCTGTTTTTT
>.|TRBD2|TRBV11-2|TRBJ2-1
CASSPASGLNNEQFF
TGTGCCAGCAGCCCGGCTAGCGGGTTGAACAATGAGCAGTTCTTC
>.|.|TRBV15|TRBJ2-5
CATSRGAQQETQYF
TGTGCCACCAGCAGAGGGGCACAGCAAGAGACCCAGTACTTC
>.|.|TRBV2|TRBJ2-3
CASSQQLSTDTQYF
TGTGCCAGCAGTCAACAACTAAGCACAGATACGCAGTATTTT
>.|.|TRBV7-3|TRBJ2-2
CASSYIQSGELFF
TGTGCCAGCAGCTATATACAGAGCGGGGAGCTGTTTTTT
>few|.|TRBV7-3|TRBJ2-1
CASSPPQRVEQFF
TGTGCCAGCAGCCCCCCCCAGCGGGTAGAACAGTTCTTC
>.|.|TRBV11-2|TRBJ1-2
CASSLTVNYGYTF
TGTGCCAGCAGCCTGACCGTAAACTATGGCTACACCTTC
>.|.|TRBV11-2|TRBJ2-5
CASSPRDPGTQYF
TGTGCCAGCAGCCCCCGGGATCCAGGGACCCAGTACTTC
>.|.|TRBV5-1|TRBJ2-1
CASSLGGANEQFF
TGCGCCAGCAGCTTGGGAGGCGCCAATGAGCAGTTCTTC
>.|.|TRBV4-1|TRBJ2-7
CASSQVGSEQYF
TGCGCCAGCAGCCAAGTAGGTTCCGAGCAGTACTTC
>once|.|TRBV7-9|TRBJ1-1
CASSLVPGKHEAFF
TGTGCCAGCAGCTTAGTGCCAGGGAAACATGAAGCTTTCTTT
>.|TRBD2|TRBV29-1|TRBJ2-7
CSVVTSGTFYEQYF
TGCAGCGTTGTGACTAGCGGGACTTTCTACGAGCAGTACTTC
>.|TRBD1|TRBV29-1|TRBJ1-4
CSVLGTGVEKLFF
TGCAGCGTCCTCGGGACAGGGGTAGAAAAACTGTTTTTT
>.|.|TRBV6-6|TRBJ2-1
CASSPGRTYNEQFF
TGTGCCAGCAGTCCCGGAAGGACCTACAATGAGCAGTTCTTC
>.|.|TRBV18|TRBJ2-7
CASSLTRGRGYEQYF
TGTGCCAGCTCACTAACCCGGGGTAGGGGTTACGAGCAGTACTTC
>.|TRBD1|TRBV4-2|TRBJ1-1
CASSPRQGDWNTEAFF
TGTGCCAGCAGCCCCAGACAGGGGGATTGGAACACTGAAGCTTTCTTT
>.|.|TRBV15|TRBJ2-2
CATSRQDRPLGGELFF
TGTGCCACCAGCAGACAGGACCGACCCCTTGGCGGGGAGCTGTTTTTT
>few|.|TRBV4-3|TRBJ2-1
CASSQGIGNNEQFF
TGCGCCAGCAGCCAAGGAATTGGGAACAATGAGCAGTTCTTC
>.|TRBD1|TRBV5-1|TRBJ1-1
CASSFPGGNTEAFF
TGCGCCAGCAGCTTCCCAGGGGGCAACACTGAAGCTTTCTTT
>.|TRBD1|TRBV5-4|TRBJ2-5
CASSSTDRASQETQYF
TGTGCCAGCAGCTCCACGGACAGGGCCAGCCAAGAGACCCAGTACTTC
>.|TRBD1|TRBV5-6|TRBJ1-1
CASSAGTGLRVNTEAFF
TGTGCCAGCAGCGCCGGGACAGGGCTCAGGGTGAACACTGAAGCTTTCTTT
>.|TRBD1|TRBV30|TRBJ1-3
CALGQLSGNTIYF
TGTGCCTTGGGACAGCTCTCTGGAAACACCATATATTTT
>.|TRBD1|TRBV7-9|TRBJ2-1
CASSWTGTGDEQFF
TGTGCCAGCAGTTGGACCGGGACAGGGGATGAGCAGTTCTTC
>.|.|TRBV6-5|TRBJ1-2
CASSYSGLYGYTF
TGTGCCAGCAGTTACTCAGGCTTGTATGGCTACACCTTC
>many|.|TRBV30|TRBJ1-2
CAWSSSVGGYTF
TGTGCCTGGAGTTCGTCCGTAGGAGGCTACACCTTC
>.|.|TRBV18|TRBJ2-3
CASSPPGVDTQYF
TGTGCCAGCTCACCACCGGGGGTAGATACGCAGTATTTT
>few|.|TRBV19|TRBJ1-1
CASSITGAQAEAFF
TGTGCCAGTAGTATAACGGGGGCTCAAGCTGAAGCTTTCTTT
>.|.|TRBV25-1|TRBJ2-1
CASSELMRESRGGEQFF
TGTGCCAGCAGTGAACTGATGAGGGAGAGCCGAGGGGGTGAGCAGTTCTTC
>.|TRBD1|TRBV28|TRBJ1-5
CASSLSLTDRAQPQHF
TGTGCCAGCAGTTTATCCCTTACGGACAGGGCTCAGCCCCAGCATTTT
>.|.|TRBV4-2|TRBJ2-3
CASSRNLGGDTQYF
TGTGCCAGCAGCCGAAACCTGGGTGGGGATACGCAGTATTTT
>many|.|TRBV7-7|TRBJ2-3
CASSSATSKDTQYF
TGTGCCAGCAGCTCTGCTACTAGCAAAGATACGCAGTATTTT
>.|.|TRBV11-2|TRBJ2-3
CASSLVGGGADTQYF
TGTGCCAGCAGCTTAGTAGGGGGAGGGGCAGATACGCAGTATTTT
>few|.|TRBV15|TRBJ1-1
CATRGLRGGNTEAFF
TGTGCCACCAGAGGGCTCCGGGGGGGGAACACTGAAGCTTTCTTT
>once|TRBD2|TRBV28|TRBJ2-7
CASSLFSLAGGPYEQYF
TGTGCCAGCAGTTTATTCTCTTTGGCGGGAGGGCCTTACGAGCAGTACTTC
>.|.|TRBV2|TRBJ2-3
CASCASTDTQYF
TGTGCCAGCTGCGCTAGCACAGATACGCAGTATTTT
>.|TRBD2|TRBV28|TRBJ2-7
CASSGGTRALNEQYF
TGTGCCAGCAGTGGCGGGACTAGGGCCCTTAACGAGCAGTACTTC
>few|.|TRBV10-3|TRBJ2-5
CATGLPGRTQETQYF
TGTGCCACCGGACTACCGGGACGGACGCAAGAGACCCAGTACTTC
>once|TRBD1|TRBV19|TRBJ2-5
CASKGTGGSLTQYF
TGTGCCAGTAAAGGGACAGGGGGAAGTTTGACCCAGTACTTC
>.|.|TRBV30|TRBJ1-5
CAWSVTGGNQPQHF
TGTGCCTGGAGTGTTACCGGGGGCAATCAGCCCCAGCATTTT
>.|.|TRBV10-2|TRBJ2-2
CASRLRGLTGELFF
TGCGCCAGCAGGTTGAGGGGTCTGACCGGGGAGCTGTTTTTT
>.|.|TRBV30|TRBJ2-7
CAWTPNSYEQYF
TGTGCCTGGACCCCTAACTCCTACGAGCAGTACTTC
>few|.|TRBV7-8|TRBJ1-1
CASSFTGQNTEAFF
TGTGCCAGCAGCTTCACAGGGCAGAACACTGAAGCTTTCTTT
>.|.|TRBV10-3|TRBJ2-5
CAISGMGVRGEETQYF
TGTGCCATCAGTGGAATGGGGGTGAGGGGCGAGGAGACCCAGTACTTC